This section outlines one T cell receptor (beta chain) sequence together with its context. There are many counts of this clonotype. Its antigen is not yet known. Per-base quality was not reported, and no clone a single base away is much larger than it. This entry belongs to a study of T-cell reconstitution after alpha-beta-depleted transplantation in children (dated by TCRdb to between 2015 and 2016). General notes on the study: Using TCR repertoire profiling, the study followed T-cell immune reconstitution in a quantitative way in children after TCRalphabeta/CD19-depleted allogeneic hematopoietic cell transplantation.

Library prep was done by PCR. These reads were obtained on an Illumina HiSeq 2500. Molecular barcoding was employed in the preparation of TCR libraries, with unique molecular identifiers being used to normalize TCRbeta repertoire quantification. TCRdb reprocessed the public reads (quality trimming at Q25 with fastp, clone calling with MiXCR) and kept in-frame beta chains. Rows merge per CDR3 protein into single entries with the most common DNA and genes. Recorded for this sample are under 850,000 distinct CDR3 sequences; about 12% of them occurred a single time. In total, the top ten clones hold around 0.79% of the sample. What this sample's treatment or condition label stands for: allogeneic hematopoietic cell transplantation with graft depleted of TCRalphabeta T cells and CD19 B cells. Transplant recipients were children who received TCRalphabeta/CD19-depleted allogeneic hematopoietic cell grafts.

Here is what the overall study found, with its caveats: The apparently early recovery of alphabetaT-cell counts about two months after transplant reportedly depended on only several hundred rapidly expanded clones that came from non-depleted graft cells. In some patients, the high TCRbeta diversity seen at day 60 was put down to recipient T cells and intrathymic progenitors that had survived conditioning. Over subsequent months, a decline in hyperexpanded clone frequencies was noted, and after one year, T-cell counts and TCRbeta diversity were mostly ascribed to newly produced T cells.

This sequence originates from a girl aged 2-10 years with congenital amegakaryocytic thrombocytopenia, due to receive a stem cell transplant. Sequencing used PBMCs, obtained before TCRalphabeta/CD19-depleted stem cell transplant.

DNA sequence: TGCAGCGTTTTCGACTACGACTACACCGGGGAGCTGTTTTTT. Translated, it gives CSVFDYDYTGELFF. The V and J genes are TRBV29-1 and TRBJ2-2; the D gene is possibly TRBD2, with 5 bases matching. The CDR3 runs 14 amino acids, cysteine and phenylalanine included. CDR3 DNA only is kept here, 42 bases in frame from base 1. Trimming removed 5 bases from V and 3 bases from J, leaving 13 bases between the germline ends. The germline V gene supplies CDR1 SQVTM and CDR2 ANQGSEA.